This T cell receptor beta chain was recorded in a study of T cells after yellow fever vaccination. TCRdb fed the 5' RACE reads into MiXCR, producing one record per CDR3 protein. The data show more than 65,000 distinct CDR3 sequences, about 6% seen once. Regarding the study as a whole: In FACS-sorted repertoires, abundant clonotypes from the bulk population could appear as contaminants. Booster samples showed a return of most primary-vaccination clones (around 96% CD4, approximately 90% CD8).

The CDR3 totals 15 residues. From germline, CDR1 is SGHAT and CDR2 FQNNGV. The V gene end was trimmed by 5 bases and the J gene end by 3 bases; junction bases not matched to a gene: 4. Notes on this clonotype: Its antigen is unidentified.

The chain carries TRBV11-2 and TRBJ1-5; 10 bases are a match to TRBD1. The specimen comprised CD4+ T cells sorted from PBMCs, sampled less than 16 days after the first yellow fever vaccination. The clonotype was recovered from a man aged 18 to 29 who received the YFV17D yellow fever vaccine. DNA for the CDR3: TGTGCCAGCAGCCCGGGACAGGGGCTCAATCAGCCCCAGCATTTT. Translation: CASSPGQGLNQPQHF.